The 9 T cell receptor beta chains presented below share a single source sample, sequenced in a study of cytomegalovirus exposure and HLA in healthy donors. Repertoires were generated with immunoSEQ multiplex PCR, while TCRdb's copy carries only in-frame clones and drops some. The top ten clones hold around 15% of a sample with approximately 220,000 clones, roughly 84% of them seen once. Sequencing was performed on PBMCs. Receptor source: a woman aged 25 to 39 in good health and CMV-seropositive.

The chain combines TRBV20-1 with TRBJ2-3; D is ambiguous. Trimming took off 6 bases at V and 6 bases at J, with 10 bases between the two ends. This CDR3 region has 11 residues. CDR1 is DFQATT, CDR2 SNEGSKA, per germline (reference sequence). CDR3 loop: CSAASRDTQYF. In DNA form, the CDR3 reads TGCAGTGCCGCGTCTCGGGATACGCAGTATTTT.

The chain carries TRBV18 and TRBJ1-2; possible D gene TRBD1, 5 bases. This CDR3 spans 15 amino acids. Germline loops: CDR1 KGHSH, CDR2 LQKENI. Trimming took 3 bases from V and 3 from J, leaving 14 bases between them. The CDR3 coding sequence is TGTGCCAGCTCACCGAACAGCCAGGGCGACTATGGCTACACCTTC. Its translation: CASSPNSQGDYGYTF.

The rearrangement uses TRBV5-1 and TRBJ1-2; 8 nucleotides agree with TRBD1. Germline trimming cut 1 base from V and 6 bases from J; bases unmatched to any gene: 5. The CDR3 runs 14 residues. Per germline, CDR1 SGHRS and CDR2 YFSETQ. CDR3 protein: CASSLHEQGDGYTF. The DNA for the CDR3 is TGCGCCAGCAGCTTGCACGAACAGGGGGATGGCTACACCTTC.

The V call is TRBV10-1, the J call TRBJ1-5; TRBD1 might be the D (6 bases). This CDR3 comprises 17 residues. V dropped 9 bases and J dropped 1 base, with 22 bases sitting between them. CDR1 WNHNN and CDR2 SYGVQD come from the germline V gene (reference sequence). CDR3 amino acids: CASSRGPDFYSNQPQHF. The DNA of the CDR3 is TGCGCCAGTAGCAGGGGACCCGACTTTTACAGCAATCAGCCCCAGCATTTT.

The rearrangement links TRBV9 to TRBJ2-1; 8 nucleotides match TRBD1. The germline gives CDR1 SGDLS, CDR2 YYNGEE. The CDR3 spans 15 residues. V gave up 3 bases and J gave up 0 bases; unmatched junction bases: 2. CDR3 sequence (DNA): TGTGCCAGCAGCGCTGGACAGGGCTCCTACAATGAGCAGTTCTTC. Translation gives CASSAGQGSYNEQFF.

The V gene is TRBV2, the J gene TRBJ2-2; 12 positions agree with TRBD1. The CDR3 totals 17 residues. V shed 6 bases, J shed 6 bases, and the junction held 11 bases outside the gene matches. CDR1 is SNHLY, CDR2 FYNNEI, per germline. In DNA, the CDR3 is TGTGCCAGCAGAACACTCCGGGACAGGGGGCACTCCGGGGAGCTGTTTTTT. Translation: CASRTLRDRGHSGELFF.

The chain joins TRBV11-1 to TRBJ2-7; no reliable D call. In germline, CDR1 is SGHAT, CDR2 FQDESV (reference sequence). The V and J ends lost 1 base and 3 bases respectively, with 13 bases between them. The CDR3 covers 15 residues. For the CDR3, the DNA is TGTGCCAGCAGCTTAGGGCGGCAAACAGTCTACGAGCAGTACTTC. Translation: CASSLGRQTVYEQYF.

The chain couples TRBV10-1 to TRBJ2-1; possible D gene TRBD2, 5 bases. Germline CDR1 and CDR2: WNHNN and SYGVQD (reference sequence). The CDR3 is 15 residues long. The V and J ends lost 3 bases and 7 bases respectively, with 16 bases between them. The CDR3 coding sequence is TGCGCCAGCAGTGAATCCGGAGGTTATGGTAATGAGCAGTTCTTC. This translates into CASSESGGYGNEQFF.

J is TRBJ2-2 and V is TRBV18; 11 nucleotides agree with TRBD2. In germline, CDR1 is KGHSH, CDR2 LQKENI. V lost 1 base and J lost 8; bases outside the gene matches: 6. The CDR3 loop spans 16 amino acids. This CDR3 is CASSPRELAGAGELFF. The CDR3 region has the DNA TGTGCCAGCTCACCACGCGAACTAGCGGGAGCTGGGGAGCTGTTTTTT.